The 17 T cell receptor beta chains in this list originate from one sample, sequenced in a study of monozygotic twins with inflammatory bowel disease. Reprocessing the 5' RACE reads, TCRdb reports a single entry for every CDR3 protein and omits DNA. In total, the table holds about 380,000 distinct CDR3 sequences. The sample taken for sequencing was blood. These receptors originate from a human donor with ulcerative colitis or Crohn's disease, or a healthy co-twin of an affected twin (not recorded which).

The V gene is TRBV19, the J gene TRBJ2-7. The germline CDR1 and CDR2 sequences are LNHDA and SQIVND (reference sequence). This CDR3 contains 14 residues. The CDR3 here is CASRWKGSSYEQYF.

The chain uses TRBV6-1 and TRBJ2-7; absent DNA, TCRdb's TRBD1 call cannot be checked. This CDR3 comprises 14 residues. The germline gives CDR1 MNHNS, CDR2 SASEGT. The CDR3 here is CASSRDRGTYEQYF.

The V and J genes are TRBV6-1 and TRBJ2-5; TCRdb selects TRBD1, and the lack of DNA leaves this call unchecked. The germline V gene encodes CDR1 MNHNS and CDR2 SASEGT. The CDR3 covers 14 residues. The CDR3 spells CASRVGKRGETQYF.

The rearrangement joins TRBV30 to TRBJ1-2. The CDR3 spans 12 residues. Germline V gene data show CDR1 as GTSNPN and CDR2 as SVGIG (reference sequence). The CDR3 loop is CAWRNQNYGYTF.

The CDR3: CASSQQTYEQYF. This chain connects TRBV7-9 to TRBJ2-7. CDR3 size: 12 residues. Germline V gene data show CDR1 as SEHNR and CDR2 as FQNEAQ (reference sequence).

The genes are TRBV5-1 and TRBJ2-5; TCRdb calls TRBD1, which cannot be checked without DNA. The CDR3 has 13 residues. Germline CDR1 reads SGHRS; CDR2 reads YFSETQ. The CDR3 loop is CAIKLDNQETQYF.

The chain's CDR3 is CASSYGYKLGYTF. The chain joins TRBV6-5 to TRBJ1-2. Germline V lookup: CDR1 MNHEY, CDR2 SVGAGI. There are 13 residues in the CDR3.

The chain couples TRBV4-1 to TRBJ1-6. Germline CDR1 and CDR2: MGHRA and YSYEKL. This CDR3 is 16 amino acids long. Here the CDR3 reads CASSPTRTGYNSPLHF.

V usage is TRBV6-5 and J usage is TRBJ1-3. Germline V CDR1 and CDR2: MNHEY, SVGAGI. The CDR3 is 15 amino acids. CDR3 sequence reads: CASSYSKGYGNTIYF.

The chain is built from TRBV29-1 and TRBJ2-7. This CDR3 has 13 amino acids. Germline CDR1 SQVTM, CDR2 ANQGSEA. The CDR3 region is CSGRGGGAYEQYF.

V and J are TRBV12-3 or TRBV12-4 and TRBJ1-2; TCRdb gives TRBD1 as the D gene, but with no DNA this cannot be confirmed. CDR3 length: 15 residues. CDR3 region: CASSLAEQGVNGYTF.

The rearrangement links TRBV11-2 to TRBJ2-5; TCRdb's D call of TRBD2 is untestable without DNA. The CDR3 length is 15 residues. CDR1 and CDR2 from the germline V gene are SGHAT and FQNNGV. This chain's CDR3 is CASRKLAGDQETQYF. Filled out from reference TRBV11-2 and TRBJ2-5, the complete variable domain reads EAGVAQSPRYKIIEKRQSVAFWCNPISGHATLYWYQQILGQGPKLLIQFQNNGVVDDSQLPKDRFSAERLKGVDSTLKIQPAKLEDSAVYLCASRKLAGDQETQYFGPGTRLLVL.

The chain links TRBV20-1 to TRBJ1-3; the TCRdb D gene call, TRBD1, has no DNA to confirm it. Germline CDR1 reads DFQATT; CDR2 reads SNEGSKA (reference sequence). The CDR3 is 15 residues long. CDR3: CSARDLVGAGNTIYF.

J is TRBJ2-3 and V is TRBV25-1; TCRdb indicates TRBD1, and absent DNA this call remains unverified. The CDR3 length is 14 residues. Germline V gene lookup returns CDR1 MGHDK and CDR2 SYGVNS. CDR3 amino acids: CASSSTKAPDTQYF.

The rearrangement links TRBV12-3 or TRBV12-4 to TRBJ2-7; TCRdb indicates TRBD2, and absent DNA this call remains unverified. The CDR3 is 15 residues long. The CDR3 sequence is CASSLVGGASYEQYF.

V is TRBV9 and J is TRBJ2-1; TCRdb calls TRBD1, which cannot be checked without DNA. In germline, CDR1 is SGDLS, CDR2 YYNGEE. The CDR3 covers 17 residues. This CDR3 reads CASSDHPGKGSYNEQFF. The whole variable domain, filled in from reference TRBV9 and TRBJ2-1, reads DSGVTQTPKHLITATGQRVTLRCSPRSGDLSVYWYQQSLDQGLQFLIQYYNGEERAKGNILERFSAQQFPDLHSELNLSSLELGDSALYFCASSDHPGKGSYNEQFFGPGTRLTVL.

The V gene is TRBV7-8, the J gene TRBJ2-4; without DNA, the TCRdb call of TRBD1 cannot be checked. Germline values: CDR1 SGHVS, CDR2 FQNEAQ. The CDR3 spans 19 residues. CDR3: CASRRLEDTGARSKNIQYF. Full variable domain (missing parts from reference TRBV7-8 and TRBJ2-4): GAGVSQSPRYKVAKRGQDVALRCDPISGHVSLFWYQQALGQGPEFLTYFQNEAQLDKSGLPSDRFFAERPEGSVSTLKIQRTQQEDSAVYLCASRRLEDTGARSKNIQYFGAGTRLSVL.